This TCR beta chain originates from a study of OX40 agonist ivuxolimab in advanced cancers. Turning to the overall study: Ivuxolimab was an agonistic, fully human IgG2 monoclonal antibody directed against OX40 (CD134), a costimulatory receptor. The paper covers the monotherapy dose-escalation part of the phase I ivuxolimab trial, which included N ≈ 50 patients. Among the approximately 54 dose-escalation patients, around 19 had hepatocellular carcinoma, roughly 15 melanoma, 9 renal cell carcinoma and 9 head and neck cancer. The point of sequencing TCRbeta in the periphery was to test whether ivuxolimab changed TCR sequence diversity and drove clonal T-cell expansion. Intravenous ivuxolimab was administered to patients every 2 weeks at six dose levels: 0.01, 0.1, 0.3, 1.5, 3 and 10 mg/kg. Three dose-escalation patients achieved partial responses, one with hepatocellular carcinoma and two with cutaneous melanoma. The dose-escalation cohort was around 84% male with a mean age of approximately 60 years, ranging from roughly 23 to 85. Prior anti-PD-1, anti-PD-L1 or anti-CTLA-4 therapy was permitted, and checkpoint inhibitors had been received by about 44% of dose-escalation patients. Results the study describes overall, beyond this receptor: Antigen specificity was not determined for the clonally expanded peripheral T cells. Partial responders in the 0.1-3.0 mg/kg groups had among the lowest normalized peripheral clonal expansion, especially among CD8+ T cells. Low levels of normalized T-cell clonal expansion were also seen in some patients who did not respond. After ivuxolimab, CD8+ T cells had more expanded clones than CD4+ T cells on average. At doses of 0.1 to 3.0 mg/kg, clonal expansion of both CD4+ and CD8+ blood T cells was observed from baseline to week 6.

Genomic DNA was extracted from sorted cells for sequencing of the TCRbeta CDR3 region. TCRbeta CDR3 regions were sequenced using the immunoSEQ Assay. In its TCRdb copy, this immuneACCESS table keeps in-frame sequences only and misses some clones. Where compared with another copy, unresolved V genes explain less than half of these, and the others have no known cause. The sample table records 60,000 to 65,000 clones; 75% to 90% of these occur just once. The top ten hold approximately 10% of the sample. Patients with a history of autoimmune disease or receiving systemic immunosuppression were excluded from the trial. Peripheral blood for TCR sequencing was collected from all dose cohorts at baseline, on cycle 4 day 1, and on cycle 7 day 1. The samples were taken from a phase I, first-in-human, multicenter, open-label dose-escalation trial of ivuxolimab. The trial enrolled adults with locally advanced or metastatic head and neck squamous cell, hepatocellular, melanoma or renal cell carcinoma. CD4+ and CD8+ T cells were sorted separately from peripheral blood before TCR sequencing.

Per the germline V gene, SQVTM is the CDR1 and ANQGSEA is the CDR2. After removal of 7 bases from V and 5 bases from J, the junction retains 11 bases not matched to a gene. The CDR3, from cysteine to phenylalanine, totals 14 residues. Only the CDR3 region is kept as DNA, spanning 42 bases read in frame from base 1. A word on this clone: Which antigen it targets is not known. No base qualities exist here, and no much larger clone lies one base off it.

The sequence derives from an adult with an advanced solid tumor such as melanoma, head and neck, liver or kidney cancer. Rearrangement joined TRBV29-1 to TRBJ2-1; 7 central bases correspond to TRBD1. The sequences come from CD4+ or CD8+ T cells sorted from blood, collected in a trial of the OX40 agonist ivuxolimab. This receptor has the CDR3 CSAHSGQFDNEQFF. The nucleotide sequence reads as follows: TGCAGCGCCCACTCGGGACAGTTTGACAATGAGCAGTTCTTC.